This T cell receptor beta chain was identified during a study of cytomegalovirus exposure and HLA in healthy donors. In the PCR, 60 Vbeta and 13 Jbeta primers were used. Clones were read by immunoSEQ multiplex PCR, and TCRdb kept only the in-frame ones, dropping some. The sample shows some 270,000 clones, around 90% of them seen only once. Germline V lookup: CDR1 SGHKS, CDR2 YYEKEE (reference sequence). The V and J ends lost 4 bases and 11 bases, in that order; junction bases with no gene match: 10. This CDR3 has 13 residues. Sequencing input: PBMCs. This TCR came from a girl aged 2 to 9 in good health and CMV-seronegative. The chain has TRBV5-5 and TRBJ1-1; TRBD1 matches 8 bases. The CDR3 DNA is TGTGCCAGCAGCCCCCGGACAGGGTGGGGGGCTTTCTTT. Its protein is CASSPRTGWGAFF.